A selection of T cell receptor beta chains follows, all from one sample in a study of T cells in Graves' hyperthyroidism and ophthalmopathy. TCRdb itself ran the multiplex PCR reads through MiXCR, one entry per CDR3 protein. The repertoire includes 550,000 to 800,000 distinct CDR3 sequences, 16% of them detected once, and under 9.5% sits in the top ten. Sequencing used blood. All receptors come from a man aged 18 to 29 with Graves' hyperthyroidism. CDR3s include the opening cysteine and the closing phenylalanine or tryptophan. D genes are given only for firm matches. Only part of the rows carry a size: once, few, many, or a class if the clone is expanded.

j_gene: TRBJ2-7; d_gene: -; v_gene: TRBV20-1; abundance: many; len: 14; CDR3nt: TGCAGTGCCCGGACTCGAATCAACTCCTACGAGCAGTACTTC; CDR3aa: CSARTRINSYEQYF
j_gene: TRBJ2-3; d_gene: -; v_gene: TRBV28; abundance: -; len: 13; CDR3nt: TGTGCCAGCAGTGGACTATTCACAGGTACGCAGTATTTT; CDR3aa: CASSGLFTGTQYF
j_gene: TRBJ2-1; d_gene: -; v_gene: TRBV20-1; abundance: -; len: 15; CDR3nt: TGCAGTGCCCCCCCAAGGTCGGGGAATTACAATGAGCAGTTCTTC; CDR3aa: CSAPPRSGNYNEQFF
j_gene: TRBJ1-5; d_gene: TRBD1; v_gene: TRBV19; abundance: -; len: 15; CDR3nt: TGTGCCAGTCGGTCCCGGACAGGAAAGGATCAGCCCCAGCATTTT; CDR3aa: CASRSRTGKDQPQHF
j_gene: TRBJ2-3; d_gene: -; v_gene: TRBV28; abundance: many; len: 16; CDR3nt: TGTGCCAGCAGTACCGCGGCGGCGTCAAAGACAGATACGCAGTATTTT; CDR3aa: CASSTAAASKTDTQYF
j_gene: TRBJ2-7; d_gene: -; v_gene: TRBV2; abundance: few; len: 12; CDR3nt: TGTGCCAGCAGCGCCCTTACCTACGAGCAGTACTTC; CDR3aa: CASSALTYEQYF
j_gene: TRBJ2-7; d_gene: -; v_gene: TRBV6-2/TRBV6-3; abundance: many; len: 14; CDR3nt: TGTGCCAGCAGTTACTCGTGGGGTACTGGTGAGCAGTACTTC; CDR3aa: CASSYSWGTGEQYF
j_gene: TRBJ2-2; d_gene: -; v_gene: TRBV19; abundance: few; len: 14; CDR3nt: TGTGCCAGTAGGGAACAGGGCGACACCGGGGAGCTGTTTTTT; CDR3aa: CASREQGDTGELFF
j_gene: TRBJ1-4; d_gene: TRBD1; v_gene: TRBV6-1; abundance: -; len: 13; CDR3nt: TGTGCCGGTGGGACAGGGGCGCAAGAAAAACTGTTTTTT; CDR3aa: CAGGTGAQEKLFF
j_gene: TRBJ2-1; d_gene: -; v_gene: TRBV28; abundance: many; len: 14; CDR3nt: TGTGCCGGCAGTTTACTCGGGAGCGCCGGGGAGCAGTTCTTC; CDR3aa: CAGSLLGSAGEQFF
j_gene: TRBJ1-6; d_gene: -; v_gene: TRBV5-5; abundance: few; len: 15; CDR3nt: TGTGCCAGCAGCGGCCCGGGACGCTCGAATCCACCCCTCCACTTT; CDR3aa: CASSGPGRSNPPLHF
j_gene: TRBJ2-1; d_gene: TRBD2; v_gene: TRBV28; abundance: -; len: 17; CDR3nt: TGTGCCAGCAGTCCGATGACTAGCGGATCCTCCTACAATGAGCAGTTCTTC; CDR3aa: CASSPMTSGSSYNEQFF
j_gene: TRBJ2-7; d_gene: TRBD1; v_gene: TRBV9; abundance: few; len: 14; CDR3nt: TGTGCCAGCTCAGGGGCCAGGGGGCTTGGCGAGCAGTACTTC; CDR3aa: CASSGARGLGEQYF
j_gene: TRBJ2-5; d_gene: TRBD2; v_gene: TRBV5-1; abundance: few; len: 15; CDR3nt: TGCGCCAGCAGCTTGGCCGGGACTAACCAAGAGACCCAGTACTTC; CDR3aa: CASSLAGTNQETQYF
j_gene: TRBJ2-3; d_gene: TRBD2; v_gene: TRBV20-1; abundance: -; len: 13; CDR3nt: TGCAGTGCTAGCGGACTAGCTGATGATACGCAGTATTTT; CDR3aa: CSASGLADDTQYF
j_gene: TRBJ2-5; d_gene: -; v_gene: TRBV20-1; abundance: -; len: 15; CDR3nt: TGCAGTGCTAGAGACCGCAGGGGCCTGGGAGAGACCCAGTACTTC; CDR3aa: CSARDRRGLGETQYF
j_gene: TRBJ2-2; d_gene: -; v_gene: TRBV30; abundance: few; len: 14; CDR3nt: TGTGCCTGGACATTGGGAGAGAACACCGGGGGGCTGTTTTTT; CDR3aa: CAWTLGENTGGLFF
j_gene: TRBJ2-7; d_gene: -; v_gene: TRBV7-6; abundance: -; len: 14; CDR3nt: TGTGCCAGCAGTCAGGGTACCGGGCGGTCCGAGCAGTACTTC; CDR3aa: CASSQGTGRSEQYF
j_gene: TRBJ1-2; d_gene: TRBD1; v_gene: TRBV27; abundance: -; len: 11; CDR3nt: TGTGCCAGCGGGACAGTCTATGGCTACACCTTC; CDR3aa: CASGTVYGYTF
j_gene: TRBJ2-7; d_gene: -; v_gene: TRBV13; abundance: many; len: 14; CDR3nt: TGTGCCAGCAGCTTAGCCAGGTCCCCGGCCGAGCAGTACTTC; CDR3aa: CASSLARSPAEQYF
j_gene: TRBJ1-1; d_gene: -; v_gene: TRBV27; abundance: -; len: 15; CDR3nt: TGTGCCAGCAGTTTAATTGGGGCAATGAACACTGAAGCTTTCTTT; CDR3aa: CASSLIGAMNTEAFF
j_gene: TRBJ1-5; d_gene: -; v_gene: TRBV30; abundance: few; len: 14; CDR3nt: TGTGCCTGGAGTGATGACAGCCCCAATCAGCCCCAGCATTTT; CDR3aa: CAWSDDSPNQPQHF
j_gene: TRBJ2-7; d_gene: -; v_gene: TRBV12-3/TRBV12-4; abundance: -; len: 14; CDR3nt: TGTGCCAGCAGTCCCGTGCAGGGCCCATACGAGCAGTACTTC; CDR3aa: CASSPVQGPYEQYF
j_gene: TRBJ2-1; d_gene: TRBD1; v_gene: TRBV7-3; abundance: -; len: 12; CDR3nt: TGTGCCAGCGCCAGAACAGGGGGTGAGCAGTTCTTC; CDR3aa: CASARTGGEQFF
j_gene: TRBJ2-5; d_gene: -; v_gene: TRBV29-1; abundance: -; len: 12; CDR3nt: TGCAGCGTTCTCGGGAGAGGGGAGACCCAGTACTTC; CDR3aa: CSVLGRGETQYF
j_gene: TRBJ2-6; d_gene: -; v_gene: TRBV19; abundance: -; len: 15; CDR3nt: TGTGCCAGTATGCAGGGCCGGGGGGGGGCCAACGTCCTGACTTTC; CDR3aa: CASMQGRGGANVLTF
j_gene: TRBJ2-7; d_gene: -; v_gene: TRBV16; abundance: -; len: 14; CDR3nt: TGTGCCAGCACAATCGGGGGAGCTGCCTACGAGCAGTACTTC; CDR3aa: CASTIGGAAYEQYF
j_gene: TRBJ1-1; d_gene: -; v_gene: TRBV24-1; abundance: few; len: 13; CDR3nt: TGTGCCACCGAGGAAAGAGATCGCACTGAAGCTTTCTTT; CDR3aa: CATEERDRTEAFF
j_gene: TRBJ2-7; d_gene: -; v_gene: TRBV19; abundance: few; len: 13; CDR3nt: TGTGCCAGTAGTATTGGAGCGCCCTACGAGCAGTACTTC; CDR3aa: CASSIGAPYEQYF
j_gene: TRBJ1-2; d_gene: TRBD1; v_gene: TRBV28; abundance: many; len: 16; CDR3nt: TGTGCCAGCAGCCCTCCCTGGACAGGCCCTAACTATGGCTACACCTTC; CDR3aa: CASSPPWTGPNYGYTF
j_gene: TRBJ2-1; d_gene: -; v_gene: TRBV29-1; abundance: many; len: 16; CDR3nt: TGCAGCGTTGAAACTTGGGGGAGCCCACAGGGCAATGAGCAGTTCTTC; CDR3aa: CSVETWGSPQGNEQFF
j_gene: TRBJ2-7; d_gene: -; v_gene: TRBV7-3; abundance: -; len: 13; CDR3nt: TGTGCCAGCAGCTTCCCTGGATGGTACGAGCAGCACTTC; CDR3aa: CASSFPGWYEQHF
j_gene: TRBJ1-1; d_gene: -; v_gene: TRBV7-8; abundance: many; len: 14; CDR3nt: TGTGCCAGCAGCTATTCGGCGGTGAACACTGAAGCTTTCTTT; CDR3aa: CASSYSAVNTEAFF
j_gene: TRBJ2-7; d_gene: TRBD2; v_gene: TRBV20-1; abundance: many; len: 14; CDR3nt: TGCAGTGCTAAGCCCAGCGGGAGGCTCTACGAGCAGTACTTC; CDR3aa: CSAKPSGRLYEQYF
j_gene: TRBJ2-2; d_gene: -; v_gene: TRBV2; abundance: -; len: 15; CDR3nt: TGTGCCAGCCACATTGGGGGGGCGGTATCCGGGGAGCTGTTTTTT; CDR3aa: CASHIGGAVSGELFF
j_gene: TRBJ2-2; d_gene: TRBD2; v_gene: TRBV19; abundance: -; len: 15; CDR3nt: TGTGCCAGTAGTATGCGGGGGACGAACACCGGGGAGCTGTTTTTT; CDR3aa: CASSMRGTNTGELFF
j_gene: TRBJ1-4; d_gene: -; v_gene: TRBV13; abundance: -; len: 15; CDR3nt: TGTGCCAGCTGGGGGACACGGGCTTTAGGGGAAAAACTGTTTTTT; CDR3aa: CASWGTRALGEKLFF
j_gene: TRBJ2-7; d_gene: -; v_gene: TRBV10-3; abundance: -; len: 15; CDR3nt: TGTGCCATCAGTTCCGCGGTCTACAGTTCCTACGAGCAGTACTTC; CDR3aa: CAISSAVYSSYEQYF
j_gene: TRBJ2-7; d_gene: TRBD1; v_gene: TRBV20-1; abundance: -; len: 15; CDR3nt: TGCAGTGCTAGAGCTCAGGGGGCCCCAACCTACGAGCAGTACTTC; CDR3aa: CSARAQGAPTYEQYF
j_gene: TRBJ2-1; d_gene: -; v_gene: TRBV20-1; abundance: many; len: 15; CDR3nt: TGCAGTGGTACAGCGGGAGACAGGGGAGGGTATGAGCAGTTCTTC; CDR3aa: CSGTAGDRGGYEQFF
j_gene: TRBJ2-5; d_gene: -; v_gene: TRBV19; abundance: -; len: 13; CDR3nt: TGTGCCAGTAGTATGTACGATCAAGAGACCCAGTACTTC; CDR3aa: CASSMYDQETQYF
j_gene: TRBJ1-1; d_gene: -; v_gene: TRBV11-1; abundance: many; len: 15; CDR3nt: TGTGCCAGCAGTCTTGGGGACGCGGGAAACACTGAAGCTTTCTTT; CDR3aa: CASSLGDAGNTEAFF
j_gene: TRBJ2-7; d_gene: TRBD2; v_gene: TRBV19; abundance: -; len: 14; CDR3nt: TGTGCCAGTAGTATGGGGAGCGGGGACTACGAGCAGTACTTC; CDR3aa: CASSMGSGDYEQYF
j_gene: TRBJ2-7; d_gene: -; v_gene: TRBV6-2/TRBV6-3; abundance: many; len: 14; CDR3nt: TGTGCCTCCACGAGACGGGGCATTTCCTACGAGCAGTACTTC; CDR3aa: CASTRRGISYEQYF
j_gene: TRBJ2-2; d_gene: -; v_gene: TRBV7-6; abundance: few; len: 15; CDR3nt: TGTGCCAGCAGCCCTTTTCGGGACCACACCGGGGAGCTGTTTTTT; CDR3aa: CASSPFRDHTGELFF
j_gene: TRBJ2-3; d_gene: TRBD2; v_gene: TRBV7-6; abundance: many; len: 15; CDR3nt: TGTGCCAGCAGCCCTGGTGCGGGAGCTGGGGATACGCAGTATTTT; CDR3aa: CASSPGAGAGDTQYF
j_gene: TRBJ1-6; d_gene: TRBD1; v_gene: TRBV6-1; abundance: few; len: 14; CDR3nt: TGTGCCAGCAGATACAGGGGTCGGGATTCACCCCTCCACTTT; CDR3aa: CASRYRGRDSPLHF
j_gene: TRBJ1-5; d_gene: -; v_gene: TRBV28; abundance: -; len: 12; CDR3nt: TGTGCCAGCAGTGGCCCGGAGAAGCCCCAGCATTTT; CDR3aa: CASSGPEKPQHF
j_gene: TRBJ2-3; d_gene: -; v_gene: TRBV6-5; abundance: -; len: 13; CDR3nt: TGTGCCAGCAGTTTGGGAGCGGTTTATACGCAGTATTTT; CDR3aa: CASSLGAVYTQYF
j_gene: TRBJ2-1; d_gene: -; v_gene: TRBV11-3; abundance: -; len: 15; CDR3nt: TGTGCCAGCAGCTTGGAGGGACAGTTAGGCAATGAGCAGTTCTTC; CDR3aa: CASSLEGQLGNEQFF
j_gene: TRBJ2-7; d_gene: TRBD1; v_gene: TRBV6-6; abundance: -; len: 15; CDR3nt: TGTGCCAGCAGTTACTCGGGACAGGGGGTATACGAGCAGTACTTC; CDR3aa: CASSYSGQGVYEQYF
j_gene: TRBJ1-2; d_gene: TRBD1; v_gene: TRBV20-1; abundance: -; len: 12; CDR3nt: TGCAGTGCTCGGACAGGGGGGCATGGCTACACCTTC; CDR3aa: CSARTGGHGYTF
j_gene: TRBJ2-4; d_gene: -; v_gene: TRBV12-3/TRBV12-4; abundance: many; len: 13; CDR3nt: TGTGCCAGCAGTAACGGGGGGCGAAACATTCAGTACTTC; CDR3aa: CASSNGGRNIQYF
j_gene: TRBJ2-3; d_gene: -; v_gene: TRBV27; abundance: many; len: 16; CDR3nt: TGTGCCAGCAGTAGCGGGACAGTCACTAGCACAGATACGCAGTATTTT; CDR3aa: CASSSGTVTSTDTQYF
j_gene: TRBJ2-5; d_gene: TRBD2; v_gene: TRBV20-1; abundance: once; len: 14; CDR3nt: TGCAGTGCTAGAGATCTCACTAGCGGGAGTCTGGAGTACTTC; CDR3aa: CSARDLTSGSLEYF
j_gene: TRBJ2-1; d_gene: -; v_gene: TRBV27; abundance: many; len: 13; CDR3nt: TGTGCCAGCAGTCCTCCCGCCAGCCGAGAGCAGTTCTTC; CDR3aa: CASSPPASREQFF
j_gene: TRBJ2-3; d_gene: -; v_gene: TRBV18; abundance: many; len: 14; CDR3nt: TGTGCCAGCTCACCAACTCAGGGTGCAGATACGCAGTATTTT; CDR3aa: CASSPTQGADTQYF
j_gene: TRBJ2-7; d_gene: TRBD2; v_gene: TRBV11-2; abundance: -; len: 13; CDR3nt: TGTGCCAGCAGCTCGGGACTAGGGGGCGAGCAGTACTTC; CDR3aa: CASSSGLGGEQYF
j_gene: TRBJ1-3; d_gene: -; v_gene: TRBV20-1; abundance: few; len: 11; CDR3nt: TGCAGTGCTGTCCAAGGAAACACCATATATTTT; CDR3aa: CSAVQGNTIYF
j_gene: TRBJ1-5; d_gene: TRBD1; v_gene: TRBV12-5; abundance: few; len: 17; CDR3nt: TGTGCTAGTGGTTTGATTACCGGGACAGGTGGTAATCAGCCCCAGCATTTT; CDR3aa: CASGLITGTGGNQPQHF